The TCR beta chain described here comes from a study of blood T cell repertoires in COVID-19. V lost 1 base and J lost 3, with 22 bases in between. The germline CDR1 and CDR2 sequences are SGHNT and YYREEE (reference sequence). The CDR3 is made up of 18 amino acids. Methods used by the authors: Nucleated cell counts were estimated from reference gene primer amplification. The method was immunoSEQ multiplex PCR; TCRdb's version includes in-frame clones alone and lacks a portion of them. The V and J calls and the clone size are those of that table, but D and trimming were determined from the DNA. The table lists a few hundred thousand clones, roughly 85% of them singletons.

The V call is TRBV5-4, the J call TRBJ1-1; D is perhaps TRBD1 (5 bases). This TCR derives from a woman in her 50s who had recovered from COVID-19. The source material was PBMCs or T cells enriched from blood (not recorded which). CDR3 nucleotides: TGTGCCAGCAGCTTGTTTCGGACACCCCTTCTAGGGGACACTGAAGCTTTCTTT. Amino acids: CASSLFRTPLLGDTEAFF.